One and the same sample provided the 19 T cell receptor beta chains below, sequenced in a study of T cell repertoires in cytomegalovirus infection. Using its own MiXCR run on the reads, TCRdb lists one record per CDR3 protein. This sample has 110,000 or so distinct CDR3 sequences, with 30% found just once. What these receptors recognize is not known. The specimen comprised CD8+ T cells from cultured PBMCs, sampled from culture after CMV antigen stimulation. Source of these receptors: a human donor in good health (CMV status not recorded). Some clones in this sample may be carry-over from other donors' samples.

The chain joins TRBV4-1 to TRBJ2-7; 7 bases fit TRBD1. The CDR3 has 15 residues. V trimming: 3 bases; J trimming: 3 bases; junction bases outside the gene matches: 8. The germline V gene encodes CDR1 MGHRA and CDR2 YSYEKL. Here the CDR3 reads CASSQGPGQHYEQYF. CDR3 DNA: TGCGCCAGCAGCCAGGGTCCGGGACAGCACTACGAGCAGTACTTC.

CDR3: CASSYGGWDYEQYF. Written as DNA, the CDR3 is TGTGCCAGCAGTTACGGGGGCTGGGACTACGAGCAGTACTTC. The chain is built from TRBV6-2 or TRBV6-3 and TRBJ2-7, with D possibly TRBD1 on 6 matching bases. Trimming cost V 2 bases and J 3 bases, with 11 bases left between them. From germline, CDR1 is MNHEY and CDR2 SVGEGT. This CDR3 region has 14 residues.

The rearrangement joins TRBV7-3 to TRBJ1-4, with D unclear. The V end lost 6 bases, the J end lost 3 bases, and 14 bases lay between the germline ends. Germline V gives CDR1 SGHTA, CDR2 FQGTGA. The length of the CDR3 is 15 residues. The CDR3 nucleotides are TGTGCCAGCAGTGAACTCCCGGTTTCTAATGAAAAACTGTTTTTT. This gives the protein CASSELPVSNEKLFF.

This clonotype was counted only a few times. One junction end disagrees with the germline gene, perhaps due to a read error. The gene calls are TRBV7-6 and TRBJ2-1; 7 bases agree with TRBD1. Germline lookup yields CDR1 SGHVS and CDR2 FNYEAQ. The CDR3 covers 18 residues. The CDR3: CASSLVPYDRVSYNEQFF. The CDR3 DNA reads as TGTGCTAGCAGCTTAGTCCCTTATGACAGGGTCTCCTACAATGAGCAGTTCTTC.

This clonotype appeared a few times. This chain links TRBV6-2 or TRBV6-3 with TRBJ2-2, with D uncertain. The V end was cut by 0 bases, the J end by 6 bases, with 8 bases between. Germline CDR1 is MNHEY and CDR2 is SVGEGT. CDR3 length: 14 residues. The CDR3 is CASSYSWGAGELFF. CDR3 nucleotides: TGTGCCAGCAGTTACTCGTGGGGTGCCGGGGAGCTGTTTTTT.

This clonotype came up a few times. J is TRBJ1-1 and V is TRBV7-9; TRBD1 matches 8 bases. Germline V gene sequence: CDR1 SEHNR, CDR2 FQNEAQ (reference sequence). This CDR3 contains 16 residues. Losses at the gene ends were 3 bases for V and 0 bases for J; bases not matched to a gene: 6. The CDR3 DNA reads TGTGCCAGCAGCTTTTTCGAACAGGGGGTGAACACTGAAGCTTTCTTT. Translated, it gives CASSFFEQGVNTEAFF.

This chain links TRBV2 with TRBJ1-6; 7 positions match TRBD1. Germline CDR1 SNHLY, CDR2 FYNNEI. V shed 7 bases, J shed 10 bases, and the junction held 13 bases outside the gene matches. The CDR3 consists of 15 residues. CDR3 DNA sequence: TGTGCCAGCAAAGCGACGCAGGGGGATGGATCACCCCTCCACTTT. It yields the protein CASKATQGDGSPLHF.

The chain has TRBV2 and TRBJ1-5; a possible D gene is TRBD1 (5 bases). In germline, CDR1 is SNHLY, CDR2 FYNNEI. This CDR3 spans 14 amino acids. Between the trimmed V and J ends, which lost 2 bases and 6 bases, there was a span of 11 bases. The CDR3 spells CASSEFGGGQPQHF. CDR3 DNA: TGTGCCAGCAGTGAATTTGGGGGGGGTCAGCCCCAGCATTTT.

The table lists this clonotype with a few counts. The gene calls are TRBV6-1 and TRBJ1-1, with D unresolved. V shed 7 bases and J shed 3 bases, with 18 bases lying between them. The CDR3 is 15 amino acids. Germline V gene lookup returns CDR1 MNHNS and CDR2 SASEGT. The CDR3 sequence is CASIKMKGSHTEAFF. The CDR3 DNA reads TGTGCCAGCATCAAAATGAAAGGGTCCCACACTGAAGCTTTCTTT.

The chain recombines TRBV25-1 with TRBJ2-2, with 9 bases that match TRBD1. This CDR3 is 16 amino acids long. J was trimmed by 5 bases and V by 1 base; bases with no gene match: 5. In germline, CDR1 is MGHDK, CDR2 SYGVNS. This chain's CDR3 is CASSEWDRVGTGELFF. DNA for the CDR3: TGTGCCAGCAGTGAATGGGACAGGGTAGGGACCGGGGAGCTGTTTTTT.

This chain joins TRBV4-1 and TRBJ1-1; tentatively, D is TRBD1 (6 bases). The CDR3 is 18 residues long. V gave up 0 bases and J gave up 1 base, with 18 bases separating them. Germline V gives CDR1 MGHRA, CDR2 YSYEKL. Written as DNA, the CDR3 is TGCGCCAGCAGCCAAGACGCGCTGTTGGGACAAGGGAACACTGAAGCTTTCTTT. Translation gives CASSQDALLGQGNTEAFF.

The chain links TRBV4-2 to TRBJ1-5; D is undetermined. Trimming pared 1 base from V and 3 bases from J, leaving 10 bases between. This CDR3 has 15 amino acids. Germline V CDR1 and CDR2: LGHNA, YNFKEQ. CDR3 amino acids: CASSQGGQLNQPQHF. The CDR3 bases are TGTGCCAGCAGCCAAGGTGGCCAGCTCAATCAGCCCCAGCATTTT.

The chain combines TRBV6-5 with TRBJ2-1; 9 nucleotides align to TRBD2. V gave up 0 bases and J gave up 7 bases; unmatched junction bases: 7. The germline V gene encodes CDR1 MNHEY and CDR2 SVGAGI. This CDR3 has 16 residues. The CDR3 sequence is CASSYSLSGGWNEQFF. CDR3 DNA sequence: TGTGCCAGCAGTTACTCCCTGAGCGGGGGGTGGAATGAGCAGTTCTTC.

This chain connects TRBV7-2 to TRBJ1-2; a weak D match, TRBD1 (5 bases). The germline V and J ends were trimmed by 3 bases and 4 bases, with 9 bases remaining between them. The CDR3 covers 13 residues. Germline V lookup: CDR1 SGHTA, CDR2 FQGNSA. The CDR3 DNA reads TGTGCCAGCAGCTTTGCAGGGTTCTATGGCTACACCTTC. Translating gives CASSFAGFYGYTF.

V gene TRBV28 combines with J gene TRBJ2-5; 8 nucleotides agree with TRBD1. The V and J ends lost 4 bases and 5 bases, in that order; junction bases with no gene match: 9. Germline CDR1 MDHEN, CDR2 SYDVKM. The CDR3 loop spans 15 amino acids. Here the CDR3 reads CASSSETGAQETQYF. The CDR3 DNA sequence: TGTGCCAGCAGTTCCGAGACAGGGGCACAGGAGACCCAGTACTTC.

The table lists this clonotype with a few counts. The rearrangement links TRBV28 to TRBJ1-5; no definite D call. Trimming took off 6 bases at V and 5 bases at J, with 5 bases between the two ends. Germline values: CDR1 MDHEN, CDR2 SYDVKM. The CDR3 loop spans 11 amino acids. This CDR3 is CASSSDQPQHF. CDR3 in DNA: TGTGCCAGCAGCTCCGATCAGCCCCAGCATTTT.

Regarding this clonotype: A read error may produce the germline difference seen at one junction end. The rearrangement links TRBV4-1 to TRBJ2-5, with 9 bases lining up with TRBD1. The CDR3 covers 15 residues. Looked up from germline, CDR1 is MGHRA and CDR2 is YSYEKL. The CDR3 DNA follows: TGTGCCAGCAGCCTACTCACAGGGGGCCGGGAGACCCAGTACTTC. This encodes CASSLLTGGRETQYF.

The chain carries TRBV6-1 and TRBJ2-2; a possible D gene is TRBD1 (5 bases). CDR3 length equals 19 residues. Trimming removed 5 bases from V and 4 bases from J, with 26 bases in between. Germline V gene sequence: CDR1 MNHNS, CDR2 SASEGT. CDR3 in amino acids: CASSKSTEYLVMGTGELFF. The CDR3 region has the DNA TGTGCCAGCAGTAAATCGACAGAATATTTGGTTATGGGCACCGGGGAGCTGTTTTTT.

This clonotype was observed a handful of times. The CDR3 is CASSDINRGGIEETQYF. The CDR3 DNA sequence: TGTGCCAGCAGTGATATCAACAGGGGCGGGATTGAAGAGACCCAGTACTTC. The chain joins TRBV6-1 to TRBJ2-5, with a possible D match to TRBD1 (7 bases). Trimming shortened V by 3 bases and J by 3 bases, and 20 bases separated the two germline ends. The CDR3 runs 17 residues. In germline, CDR1 is MNHNS, CDR2 SASEGT.